This TCR beta chain is drawn from a study of T cells expressing NK-cell markers. This CDR3 has 13 amino acids. TCRdb re-called the 5' RACE reads; every CDR3 protein appears as one record, without DNA. This listing includes roughly 300,000 distinct CDR3 sequences. This receptor was identified in a woman aged 18 to 75 in good health. Sequenced: blood T cells: a sorted CD56 or NKG2C T cell subset, CD4+ or CD8+ T cells, or bulk PBMC T cells (not recorded which). V usage is TRBV12-3 or TRBV12-4 and J usage is TRBJ1-2; TCRdb's D gene call, TRBD1, goes unchecked for lack of DNA. The CDR3 loop is CASRGRLYYGYTF.